Described below is a single T cell receptor (beta chain) sequence and its context. The antigen is not known. BIOMED2 TRB-A/B primer pools were used in multiplex TRB PCR. TCRdb reprocessed the multiplex PCR reads with MiXCR, giving one entry per CDR3 protein. The repertoire holds about 8,200 distinct CDR3 sequences, with 40% to 45% as singletons. The data derive from a study of T and B cells in COVID-19 patients. Study-wide context: COVID-19 patients gave peripheral blood either during active infection or after recovery. The recovered patients had mostly mild to moderate COVID-19 with outpatient management. Study-level points and caveats: CD4+, regulatory T cell, CD8+ and sorted SARS-CoV-2-responsive or tetramer+ T cells were not yet sequenced. Early severe-case samples and blood from mildly ill patients during symptoms were in short supply.

TRB was amplified from about 250-500 ng of blood genomic DNA. The CDR3 is 13 amino acids. Trimming took 5 bases from V and 6 from J, leaving 14 bases between them. Germline-derived CDR1 and CDR2 are SGHVS and FNYEAQ. The J gene is TRBJ2-7, the V gene TRBV7-6; D is unclear. This clonotype was obtained from a human donor who had recovered from COVID-19. The sample was blood. The CDR3 spells CASSPSWGAEQYF. In DNA form, the CDR3 reads TGTGCCAGCAGCCCAAGTTGGGGTGCCGAGCAGTACTTC.